This TCR beta chain was sequenced for a study of T cell repertoires in cytomegalovirus infection. Overall study context: Recently identified HLA-C-restricted CMV epitopes and well-studied HLA-B-restricted CMV epitopes were used by the study.

This clonotype was picked up a small number of times. Its cognate antigen is unknown. The CDR3 is 16 amino acids. The J segment lost 3 bases and the V segment lost 0 bases, leaving 2 bases of the junction unmatched. Germline values: CDR1 SGHNT, CDR2 YENEEA. TCRdb re-derived calls from the reads in MiXCR, one entry per CDR3 protein. The sample holds tens of thousands of distinct CDR3 sequences, about 24% seen once. The clonotype was recovered from a human donor in good health (CMV status not recorded). Some clones in this sample may be carry-over from other donors' samples. This specimen was CD8+ T cells from cultured PBMCs, taken from culture after CMV antigen stimulation. The gene calls are TRBV11-3 and TRBJ2-7, with 13 bases aligning to TRBD2. The CDR3 DNA reads as TGTGCCAGCAGCTTAGAGGGACTAGCGGGGAACTACGAGCAGTACTTC. It yields the protein CASSLEGLAGNYEQYF.